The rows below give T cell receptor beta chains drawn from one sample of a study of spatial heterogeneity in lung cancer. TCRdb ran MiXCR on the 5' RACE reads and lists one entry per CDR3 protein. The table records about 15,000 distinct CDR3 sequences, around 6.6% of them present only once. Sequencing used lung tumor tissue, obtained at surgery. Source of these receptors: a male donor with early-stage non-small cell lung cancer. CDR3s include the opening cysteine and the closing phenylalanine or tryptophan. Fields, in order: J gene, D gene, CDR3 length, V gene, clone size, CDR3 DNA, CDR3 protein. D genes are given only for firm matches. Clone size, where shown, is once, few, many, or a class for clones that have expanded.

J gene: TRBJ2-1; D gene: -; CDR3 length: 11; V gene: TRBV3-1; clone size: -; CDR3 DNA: TGTGCCAGCAGCCCTGCCCATAGGCTGTTCTTC; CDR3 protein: CASSPAHRLFF
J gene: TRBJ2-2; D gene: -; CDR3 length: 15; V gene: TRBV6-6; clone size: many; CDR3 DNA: TGTGCCAGCAGTTACACGACAGCGAACACCGGGGAGCTGTTTTTT; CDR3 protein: CASSYTTANTGELFF
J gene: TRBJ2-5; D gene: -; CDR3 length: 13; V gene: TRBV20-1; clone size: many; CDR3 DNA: TGCAGTGCTGACCGGCGGGCATTGGAGACCCAGTACTTC; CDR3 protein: CSADRRALETQYF
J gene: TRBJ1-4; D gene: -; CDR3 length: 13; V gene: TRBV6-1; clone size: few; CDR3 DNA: TGTGCCAGCACCCCGACAGAGAATGAAAAACTGTTTTTT; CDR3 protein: CASTPTENEKLFF
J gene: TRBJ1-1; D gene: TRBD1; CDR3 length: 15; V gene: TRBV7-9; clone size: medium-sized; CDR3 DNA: TGTGCCAGCAGCCTCTCCGGGACAGGGAACACTGAAGCTTTCTTT; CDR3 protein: CASSLSGTGNTEAFF
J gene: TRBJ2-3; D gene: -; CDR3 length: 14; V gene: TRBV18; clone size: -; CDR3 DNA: TGTGCCAGCTCACCAGCTGAGGACCGATATGCGCAGTATTTT; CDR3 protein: CASSPAEDRYAQYF
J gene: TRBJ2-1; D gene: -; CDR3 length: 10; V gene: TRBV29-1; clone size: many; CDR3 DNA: TGCAGCGTTTCGGACAATGAGCAGTTCTTC; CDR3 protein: CSVSDNEQFF
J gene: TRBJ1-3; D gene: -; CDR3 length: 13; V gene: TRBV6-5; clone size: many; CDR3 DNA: TGTGCCAGCAGTTACGACTCTGGAAACACCATATATTTT; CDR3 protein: CASSYDSGNTIYF
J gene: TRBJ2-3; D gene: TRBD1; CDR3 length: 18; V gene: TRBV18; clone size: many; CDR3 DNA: TGTGCCAGCTCACCTTATGGGATGGACAGGGCAAGTTTAGATACGCAGTATTTT; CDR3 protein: CASSPYGMDRASLDTQYF
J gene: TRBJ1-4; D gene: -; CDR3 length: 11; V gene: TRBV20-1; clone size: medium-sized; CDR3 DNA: TGCAGTGCCAAGGCGGGAGAAAAACTGTTTTTT; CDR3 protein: CSAKAGEKLFF
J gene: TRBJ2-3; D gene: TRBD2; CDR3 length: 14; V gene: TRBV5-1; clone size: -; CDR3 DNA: TGCGCCAGCAGCGTCCGGGACTACACAGATACGCAGTATTTT; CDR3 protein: CASSVRDYTDTQYF
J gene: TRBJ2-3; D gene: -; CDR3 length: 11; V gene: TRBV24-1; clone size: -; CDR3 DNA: TGTGCCACCAGTTTTTTTGATACGCAGTATTTT; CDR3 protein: CATSFFDTQYF
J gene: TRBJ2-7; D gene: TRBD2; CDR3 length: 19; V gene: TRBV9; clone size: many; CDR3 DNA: TGTGCCAGCAGCCCCCGACCGGGACTAGCGGGAGGGTGGTCCTACGAGCAGTACTTC; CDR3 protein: CASSPRPGLAGGWSYEQYF
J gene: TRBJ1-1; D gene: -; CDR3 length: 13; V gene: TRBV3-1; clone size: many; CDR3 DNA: TGTGCCAGCAGCTGGGACATCAACACTGAAGCTTTCTTT; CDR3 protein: CASSWDINTEAFF
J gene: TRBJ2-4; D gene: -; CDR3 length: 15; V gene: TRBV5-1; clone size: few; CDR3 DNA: TGCGCCAGCAGCTTGGAAGCACACCCTGGAGACATTCAGTACTTC; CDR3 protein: CASSLEAHPGDIQYF
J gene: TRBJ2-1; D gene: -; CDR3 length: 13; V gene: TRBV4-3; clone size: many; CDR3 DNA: TGCGCCAGCAGCCAAGACGGGGACCATGAGCAGTTCTTC; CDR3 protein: CASSQDGDHEQFF
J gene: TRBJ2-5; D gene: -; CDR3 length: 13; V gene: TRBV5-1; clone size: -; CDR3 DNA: TGCGCCAGCAGCCGCCAATGGGGTGAGACCCAGTACTTC; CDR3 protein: CASSRQWGETQYF
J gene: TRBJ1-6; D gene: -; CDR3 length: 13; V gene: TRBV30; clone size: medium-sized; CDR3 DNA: TGTGCCTGGAGAGGGCAGCGTAATTCACCCCTCCACTTT; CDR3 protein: CAWRGQRNSPLHF
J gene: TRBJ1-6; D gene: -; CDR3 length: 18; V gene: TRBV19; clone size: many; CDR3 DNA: TGTGCCAGTAGTTCTTCGTGGGGTCCAAGCTCCTATAATTCACCCCTCCACTTT; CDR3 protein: CASSSSWGPSSYNSPLHF
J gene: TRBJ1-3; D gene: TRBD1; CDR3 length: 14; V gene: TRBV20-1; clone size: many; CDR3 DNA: TGCAGTGCCACTACAGGGGGCCGGGGAAACACCATATATTTT; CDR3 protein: CSATTGGRGNTIYF
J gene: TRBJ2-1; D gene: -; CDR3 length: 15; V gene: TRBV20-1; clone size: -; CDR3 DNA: TGCAGTGCTAGAGAACAGGGAAGCTCCTACAATGAGCAGTTCTTC; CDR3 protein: CSAREQGSSYNEQFF
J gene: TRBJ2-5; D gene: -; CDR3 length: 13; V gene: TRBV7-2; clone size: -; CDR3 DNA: TGTGCCAGCAGCCCAAGCATGCAAGAGACCCAGTACTTC; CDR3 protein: CASSPSMQETQYF
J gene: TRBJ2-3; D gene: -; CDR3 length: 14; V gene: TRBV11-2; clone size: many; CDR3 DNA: TGTGCCAGCAGCGCCCCAGGGGACGGAGAATCGCAGTATTTT; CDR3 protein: CASSAPGDGESQYF
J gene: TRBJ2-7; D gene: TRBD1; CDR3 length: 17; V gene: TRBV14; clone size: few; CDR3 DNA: TGTGCCAGCAGCCAAGATGTTTTCCGGGACAGGGTGGACGAGCAGTACTTC; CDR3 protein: CASSQDVFRDRVDEQYF
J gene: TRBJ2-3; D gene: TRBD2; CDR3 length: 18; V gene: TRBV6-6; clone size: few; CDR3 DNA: TGTGCCAGCAGTACGCCGGCGGGACTAGCGTCTAGCACAGATACGCAGTATTTT; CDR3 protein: CASSTPAGLASSTDTQYF
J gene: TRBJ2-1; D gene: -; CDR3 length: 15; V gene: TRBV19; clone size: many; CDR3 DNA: TGTGCCAGTACGGTAGCTAGGGGGAGCTACAATGAGCAGTTCTTC; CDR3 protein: CASTVARGSYNEQFF
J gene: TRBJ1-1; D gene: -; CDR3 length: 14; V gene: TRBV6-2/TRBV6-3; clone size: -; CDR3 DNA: TGTGCCAGCACCCTACCCACAGGGAACACTGAAGCTTTCTTT; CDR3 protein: CASTLPTGNTEAFF
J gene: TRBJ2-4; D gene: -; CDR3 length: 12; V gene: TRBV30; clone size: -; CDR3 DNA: TGTGCCTGGAGTGTACCCCCCTTGGGACAGTACTTC; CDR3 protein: CAWSVPPLGQYF
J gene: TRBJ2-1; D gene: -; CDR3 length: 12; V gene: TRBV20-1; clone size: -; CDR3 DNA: TGCAGTGCTAGCGACGAAGACAATGAGCAGTTCTTC; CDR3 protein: CSASDEDNEQFF
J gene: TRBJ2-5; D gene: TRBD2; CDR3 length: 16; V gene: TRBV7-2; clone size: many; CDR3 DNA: TGTGCCAGCAGCTTAGTTTCGGGAGGAAATCAAGAGACCCAGTACTTC; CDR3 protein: CASSLVSGGNQETQYF
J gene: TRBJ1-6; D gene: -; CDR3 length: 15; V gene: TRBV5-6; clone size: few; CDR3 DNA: TGTGCCAGCAGCTTGGCAGGGGCGGCGGTATCACCCCTCCACTTT; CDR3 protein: CASSLAGAAVSPLHF
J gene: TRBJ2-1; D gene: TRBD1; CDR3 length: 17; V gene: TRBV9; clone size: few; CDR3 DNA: TGTGCCAGCAGCTCGCGGAAGGGACAGAAAGGTCAGGGTGAGCAGTTCTTC; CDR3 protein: CASSSRKGQKGQGEQFF
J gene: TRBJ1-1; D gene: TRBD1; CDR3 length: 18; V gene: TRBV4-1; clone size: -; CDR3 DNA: TGCGCCAGCAGCCAAGACACAGGGGGCGCCCCTAGGGACACTGAAGCTTTCTTT; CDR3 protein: CASSQDTGGAPRDTEAFF
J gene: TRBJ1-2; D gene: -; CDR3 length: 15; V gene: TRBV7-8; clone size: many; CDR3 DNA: TGTGCCAGCAGCAATTCCGGGACGGCTTTCTATGGCTACACCTTC; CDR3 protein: CASSNSGTAFYGYTF
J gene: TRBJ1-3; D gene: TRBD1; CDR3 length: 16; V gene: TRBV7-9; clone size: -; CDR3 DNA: TGTGCCAGCAGCCCTCGACAGGGGGCGAGTGGAAACACCATATATTTT; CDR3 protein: CASSPRQGASGNTIYF
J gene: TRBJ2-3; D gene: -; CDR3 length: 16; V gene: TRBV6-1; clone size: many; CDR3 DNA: TGTGCCAGCAGTGAAGAGGGGACGCTGAGCACAGATACGCAGTATTTT; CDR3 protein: CASSEEGTLSTDTQYF
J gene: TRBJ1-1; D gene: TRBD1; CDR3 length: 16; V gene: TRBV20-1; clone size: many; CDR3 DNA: TGCAGTGCTCGAAGTCCCGGGACAGGGATGAACACTGAAGCTTTCTTT; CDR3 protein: CSARSPGTGMNTEAFF
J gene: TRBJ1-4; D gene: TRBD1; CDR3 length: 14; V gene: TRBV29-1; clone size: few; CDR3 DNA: TGCAGCGTCCTGAAGGGGACAGCAAGGGAAAAACTGTTTTTT; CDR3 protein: CSVLKGTAREKLFF
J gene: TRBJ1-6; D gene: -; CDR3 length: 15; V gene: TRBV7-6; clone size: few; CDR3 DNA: TGTGCCAGCAGCCTATTAGCGGACCTTAATTCACCCCTCCACTTT; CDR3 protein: CASSLLADLNSPLHF
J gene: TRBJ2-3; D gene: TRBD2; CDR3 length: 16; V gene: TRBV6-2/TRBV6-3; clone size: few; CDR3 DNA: TGTGCCAGCAGTCGGATAGCGGGGGGATTCACAGATACGCAGTATTTT; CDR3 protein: CASSRIAGGFTDTQYF
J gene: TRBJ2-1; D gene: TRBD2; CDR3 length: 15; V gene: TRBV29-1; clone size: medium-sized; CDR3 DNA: TGCAGCGTGGAGCCGGGACTAGGGAGCTTCGGTGAGCAGTTCTTC; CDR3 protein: CSVEPGLGSFGEQFF
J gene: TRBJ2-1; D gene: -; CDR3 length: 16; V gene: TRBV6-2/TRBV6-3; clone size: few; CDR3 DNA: TGTGCCAGCAGTTCCCTAGAGCCCAATTCCTACAATGAGCAGTTCTTC; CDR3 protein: CASSSLEPNSYNEQFF
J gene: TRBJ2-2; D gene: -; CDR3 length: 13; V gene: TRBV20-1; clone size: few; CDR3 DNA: TGCAGTGCGCCGACCTGGAACACCGGGGAGCTGTTTTTT; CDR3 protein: CSAPTWNTGELFF
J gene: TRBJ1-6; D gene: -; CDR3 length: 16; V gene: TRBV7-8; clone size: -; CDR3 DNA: TGTGCCAGCAGCCCTGCAGGGCCCTCCTATAATTCACCCCTCCACTTT; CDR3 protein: CASSPAGPSYNSPLHF
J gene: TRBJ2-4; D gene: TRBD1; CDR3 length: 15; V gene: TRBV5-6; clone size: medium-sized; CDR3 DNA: TGTGCCAGCAGCGCAGGACAGGGACTTGGAAACATTCAGTACTTC; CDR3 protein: CASSAGQGLGNIQYF
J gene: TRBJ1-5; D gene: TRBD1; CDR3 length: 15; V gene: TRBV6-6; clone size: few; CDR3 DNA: TGTGCCAGCAGCCTAACAGGGGGAGGCAATCAGCCCCAGCATTTT; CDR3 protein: CASSLTGGGNQPQHF
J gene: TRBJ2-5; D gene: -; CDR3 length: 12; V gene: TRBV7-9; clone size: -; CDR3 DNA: TGTGCCAGCAGAACGACCTCGGAGACCCAGTACTTC; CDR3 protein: CASRTTSETQYF
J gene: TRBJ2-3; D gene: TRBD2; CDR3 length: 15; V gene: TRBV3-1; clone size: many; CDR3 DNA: TGTGCCAGCAGCGAGAGTTATAAGGGGAGGGGTACGCAGTATTTT; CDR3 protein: CASSESYKGRGTQYF
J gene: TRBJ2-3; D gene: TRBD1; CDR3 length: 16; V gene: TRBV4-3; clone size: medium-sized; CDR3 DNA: TGCGCCAGCAGCCCAAGACAGGGGGGTTTAGCAGATACGCAGTATTTT; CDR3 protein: CASSPRQGGLADTQYF
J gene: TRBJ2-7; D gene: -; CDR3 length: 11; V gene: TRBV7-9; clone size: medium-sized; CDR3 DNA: TGTGCCAGCAGCTGGGGGTACGAGCAGTACTTC; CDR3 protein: CASSWGYEQYF
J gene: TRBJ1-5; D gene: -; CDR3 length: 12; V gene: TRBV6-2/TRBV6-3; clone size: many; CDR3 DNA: TGTGCCAGCAGTTATCCTGGACAGCCCCAGCATTTT; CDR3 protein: CASSYPGQPQHF
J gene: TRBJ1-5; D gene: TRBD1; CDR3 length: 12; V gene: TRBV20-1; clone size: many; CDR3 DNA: TGCAGTGCCGGGACAGGGAATCAGCCCCAGCATTTT; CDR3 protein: CSAGTGNQPQHF
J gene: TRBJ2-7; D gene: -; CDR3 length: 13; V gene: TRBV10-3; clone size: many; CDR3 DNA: TGTGCCATCAGAGGCACTCAACCATACGAGCAGTACTTC; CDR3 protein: CAIRGTQPYEQYF
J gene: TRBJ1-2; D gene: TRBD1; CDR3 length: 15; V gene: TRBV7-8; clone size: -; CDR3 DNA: TGTGCCAGCAGCTTCCAGACAGGGGTGGTTCGAGGCTACACCTTC; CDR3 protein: CASSFQTGVVRGYTF
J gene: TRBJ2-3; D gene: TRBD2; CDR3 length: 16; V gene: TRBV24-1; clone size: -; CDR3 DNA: TGTGCCACCAGTGATTTGACTAGCGGGTTTACAGATACGCAGTATTTT; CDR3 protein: CATSDLTSGFTDTQYF
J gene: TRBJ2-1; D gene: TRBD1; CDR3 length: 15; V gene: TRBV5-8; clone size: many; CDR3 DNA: TGTGCCAGCAGCCCGGGACAGGGGGATCTCCATGAGCAGTTCTTC; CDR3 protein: CASSPGQGDLHEQFF
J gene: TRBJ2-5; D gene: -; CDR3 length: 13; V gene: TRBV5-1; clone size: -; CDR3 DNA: TGCGCCAGCAGCTTGGAACCCGGGGAGACCCAGTACTTC; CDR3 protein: CASSLEPGETQYF